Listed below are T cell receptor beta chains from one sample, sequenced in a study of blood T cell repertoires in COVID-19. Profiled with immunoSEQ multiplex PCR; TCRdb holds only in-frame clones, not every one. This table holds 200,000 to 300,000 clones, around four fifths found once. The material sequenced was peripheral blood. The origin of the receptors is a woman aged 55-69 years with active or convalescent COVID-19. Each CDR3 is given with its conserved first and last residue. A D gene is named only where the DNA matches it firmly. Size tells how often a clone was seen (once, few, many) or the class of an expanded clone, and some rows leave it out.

CASSLFIDTQYF,TGTGCCAGCAGCCTTTTTATTGATACGCAGTATTTT,.,TRBJ2-3,once,TRBV7-2
CASIPGEKNIQYF,TGTGCCAGCATCCCGGGAGAGAAAAACATTCAGTACTTC,.,TRBJ2-4,.,TRBV5-8
CASSLRKLAGGHRYNEQFF,TGTGCCAGCAGCTTAAGGAAACTAGCGGGGGGGCATAGATACAATGAGCAGTTCTTC,TRBD2,TRBJ2-1,.,TRBV7-9
CASSEFPGNSNQPQHF,TGTGCCAGCAGTGAATTCCCAGGGAATAGCAATCAGCCCCAGCATTTT,.,TRBJ1-5,.,TRBV6-1
CASSRGQGYEQYF,TGCGCCAGCAGCCGCGGACAGGGCTACGAGCAGTACTTC,TRBD1,TRBJ2-7,.,TRBV4-1
CASSEAGPQPYEQYF,TGTGCCAGCAGTGAAGCGGGGCCTCAGCCCTACGAGCAGTACTTC,.,TRBJ2-7,.,TRBV6-1
CATSDSGLAVTDTQYF,TGTGCCACCAGTGATTCCGGACTAGCGGTCACAGATACGCAGTATTTT,TRBD2,TRBJ2-3,.,TRBV24-1
CASQLAGPYNEQFF,TGTGCCAGCCAACTAGCGGGCCCTTATAATGAGCAGTTCTTC,TRBD2,TRBJ2-1,.,TRBV7-9
CASSSQGNTEAFF,TGTGCCAGCAGCAGCCAGGGAAACACTGAAGCTTTCTTT,.,TRBJ1-1,.,TRBV6-6
CASSLELAGGNNEQFF,TGTGCCAGCAGCTTAGAGTTGGCGGGAGGTAACAATGAGCAGTTCTTC,TRBD2,TRBJ2-1,.,TRBV7-9
CASSRLGGQETQYF,TGTGCCAGCAGTAGGCTAGGGGGCCAAGAGACCCAGTACTTC,.,TRBJ2-5,.,TRBV27
CASRDSFNEKLFF,TGTGCCAGCAGGGACAGTTTTAATGAAAAACTGTTTTTT,.,TRBJ1-4,.,TRBV2
CASLAGDTDTQYF,TGTGCCAGCCTAGCGGGGGACACAGATACGCAGTATTTT,TRBD2,TRBJ2-3,.,TRBV28
CASSLAGTGNMNTEAFF,TGTGCCAGCAGTTTGGCTGGGACAGGTAACATGAACACTGAAGCTTTCTTT,TRBD1,TRBJ1-1,.,TRBV28
CASSRTGVNTGELFF,TGTGCCAGCAGCCGGACAGGGGTGAACACCGGGGAGCTGTTTTTT,TRBD1,TRBJ2-2,.,TRBV5-6
CSHAGLAGTSSTDTQYF,TGCAGCCACGCGGGCCTAGCGGGAACATCTAGCACAGATACGCAGTATTTT,TRBD2,TRBJ2-3,once,TRBV29-1
CASSLGVRGFNQPQHF,TGTGCCAGCAGCTTAGGGGTCAGGGGGTTCAATCAGCCCCAGCATTTT,TRBD1,TRBJ1-5,.,TRBV7-2
CASSVGGGFYNEQFF,TGTGCCAGCAGTGTTGGGGGAGGGTTTTACAATGAGCAGTTCTTC,TRBD2,TRBJ2-1,.,TRBV2
CASSLDGNSNQPQHF,TGTGCCAGTAGTTTGGACGGGAATAGCAATCAGCCCCAGCATTTT,.,TRBJ1-5,.,TRBV19
CASSQEWTGEEGNEQFF,TGTGCCAGCAGCCAAGAGTGGACGGGGGAGGAAGGCAATGAGCAGTTCTTC,.,TRBJ2-1,.,TRBV3-1/TRBV3-2
CASSFGGPEETQYF,TGCGCCAGCAGCTTCGGGGGGCCAGAAGAGACCCAGTACTTC,.,TRBJ2-5,.,TRBV5-1
CASSFGTGGTEAFF,TGTGCCAGCAGCTTCGGGACAGGGGGGACTGAAGCTTTCTTT,TRBD1,TRBJ1-1,.,TRBV13
CASSLTANTEAFF,TGTGCCAGCAGCCTAACAGCGAACACTGAAGCTTTCTTT,.,TRBJ1-1,.,TRBV3-1/TRBV3-2
CASNQGDVGNQPQHF,TGTGCCAGCAACCAGGGGGATGTGGGCAATCAGCCCCAGCATTTT,TRBD1,TRBJ1-5,once,TRBV2
CASSPTLEQAYGYTF,TGTGCCAGCTCACCGACCCTTGAGCAGGCCTATGGCTACACCTTC,.,TRBJ1-2,.,TRBV18
CASSQELLAGDNEQFF,TGTGCCAGCAGCCAAGAATTGCTAGCGGGTGACAATGAGCAGTTCTTC,TRBD2,TRBJ2-1,.,TRBV4-2
CASSPTTDTDEQFF,TGTGCCAGCAGTCCGACGACAGATACCGATGAGCAGTTCTTC,.,TRBJ2-1,.,TRBV27
CASSLTGGGYNEQFF,TGTGCCAGCAGTTTGACAGGGGGGGGTTACAATGAGCAGTTCTTC,TRBD1,TRBJ2-1,.,TRBV2
CASSSHLDRDTGELFF,TGTGCTAGCAGCTCTCACCTCGACAGGGATACCGGGGAGCTGTTTTTT,TRBD1,TRBJ2-2,.,TRBV7-7
CASSPGQNYGYTF,TGTGCCAGTAGCCCGGGACAGAATTATGGCTACACCTTC,TRBD1,TRBJ1-2,few,TRBV19
CASSSLGGQETQYF,TGTGCCAGCAGCTCCCTCGGGGGCCAAGAGACCCAGTACTTC,.,TRBJ2-5,few,TRBV11-2
CASSPGGEIETQYF,TGTGCCAGCTCACCAGGGGGCGAGATAGAGACCCAGTACTTC,.,TRBJ2-5,.,TRBV18
CASSPRTGTGDGQYF,TGTGCCAGCAGCCCCCGAACCGGGACAGGGGACGGGCAGTACTTC,TRBD1,TRBJ2-7,.,TRBV3-1/TRBV3-2
CSVGHSYEQYF,TGCAGCGTTGGTCATTCCTACGAGCAGTACTTC,.,TRBJ2-7,.,TRBV29-1
CASSLTDSTDTQYF,TGTGCCAGCAGTCTGACAGACAGCACAGATACGCAGTATTTT,.,TRBJ2-3,.,TRBV6-6
CASTGFGLAGGTDTQYF,TGCGCCAGCACGGGTTTCGGACTAGCGGGAGGGACAGATACGCAGTATTTT,TRBD2,TRBJ2-3,.,TRBV5-1
CASSIEGEGGANVLTF,TGTGCCAGTAGTATAGAAGGAGAGGGTGGGGCCAACGTCCTGACTTTC,.,TRBJ2-6,.,TRBV19
CASTLDRRRTEAFF,TGTGCCAGTACCTTAGACAGACGGCGTACTGAAGCTTTCTTT,.,TRBJ1-1,.,TRBV19
CASSLGVRAGGTDTQYF,TGTGCCAGCAGTTTAGGGGTTAGGGCAGGGGGCACAGATACGCAGTATTTT,.,TRBJ2-3,.,TRBV28
CASSLRPEQGWEGYTF,TGTGCCAGCAGCTTGAGGCCCGAACAGGGGTGGGAAGGCTACACCTTC,TRBD1,TRBJ1-2,.,TRBV7-2
CAWSRGLAESYEQYF,TGTGCCTGGAGTCGGGGACTAGCGGAATCCTACGAGCAGTACTTC,TRBD2,TRBJ2-7,.,TRBV30
CASSISGGANSPLHF,TGTGCCAGTAGTATATCAGGCGGGGCAAATTCACCCCTCCACTTT,.,TRBJ1-6,.,TRBV19
CASTVFGGNEPGNTIYF,TGCGCCAGCACGGTATTCGGGGGGAATGAACCTGGAAACACCATATATTTT,.,TRBJ1-3,.,TRBV5-1
CASSLLAGGTDTQYF,TGTGCCAGCAGCTTACTAGCGGGGGGTACAGATACGCAGTATTTT,TRBD2,TRBJ2-3,once,TRBV7-2
CASSLSQENQYF,TGTGCCAGCAGTTTGAGTCAGGAAAACCAGTACTTC,.,TRBJ2-5,.,TRBV12-3/TRBV12-4
CASSSDLFANTGELFF,TGTGCCAGCAGCTCGGACTTGTTCGCGAACACCGGGGAGCTGTTTTTT,.,TRBJ2-2,.,TRBV7-2